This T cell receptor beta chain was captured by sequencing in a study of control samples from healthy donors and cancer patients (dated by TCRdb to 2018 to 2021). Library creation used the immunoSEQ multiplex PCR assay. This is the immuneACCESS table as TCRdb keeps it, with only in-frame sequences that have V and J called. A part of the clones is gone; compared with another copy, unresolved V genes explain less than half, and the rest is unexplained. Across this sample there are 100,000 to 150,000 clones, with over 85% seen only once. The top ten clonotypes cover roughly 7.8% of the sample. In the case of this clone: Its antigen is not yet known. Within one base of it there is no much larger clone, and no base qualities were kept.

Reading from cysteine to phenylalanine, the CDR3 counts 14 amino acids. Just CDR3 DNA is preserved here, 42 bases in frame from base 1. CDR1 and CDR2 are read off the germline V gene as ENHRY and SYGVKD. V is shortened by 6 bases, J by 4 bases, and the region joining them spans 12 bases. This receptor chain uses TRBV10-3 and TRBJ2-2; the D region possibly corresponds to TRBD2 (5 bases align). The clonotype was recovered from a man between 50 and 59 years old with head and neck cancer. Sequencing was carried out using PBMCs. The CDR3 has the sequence CAISGSEGTGELFF. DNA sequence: TGTGCCATCAGCGGAAGCGAGGGCACCGGGGAGCTGTTTTTT.